Each of the 28 T cell receptor beta chains below was sequenced from the same sample in a study of molecular identifiers for immune sequencing clone quantification. TCRdb processed the PCR reads anew with MiXCR; each CDR3 protein has one entry. Found here are 23,000 or so distinct CDR3 sequences, 17% of them singletons; the top ten hold 0.99%. The source material was naive CD8+ T cells from blood, with Jurkat cell RNA spiked in. Noted subset: FACS-sorted CD8+CD4-CCR7+CD45RA+ naive T cells. These TCRs come from a human donor in good health. Some libraries in this study had Jurkat cell RNA spiked in.

This clonotype was observed many times. V is TRBV5-3 and J is TRBJ1-3; no definite D call. Being an ORF, TRBV5-3 has a function that is uncertain. Deletions cut 8 bases from V and 16 bases from J, with 25 bases between. The CDR3 extends over 13 amino acids. Written as DNA, the CDR3 is TGTGCCAGCTCAGAGTATTCTGGAAATACGCTCTATTTT. It encodes CASSEYSGNTLYF.

Comments on this clonotype: A read error may be the cause here, since a much bigger clone is one base away. This chain joins TRBV5-4 and TRBJ1-2; D uncertain. Per germline, CDR1 SGHNT and CDR2 YYREEE (reference sequence). This CDR3 is built from 13 residues. CDR3 coding DNA: TGTGCCAGCAGCTCCTTTCCGGCGGAGGGCTACGCCTTC. This sequence encodes CASSSFPAEGYAF.

This clonotype was seen repeatedly, ten times or more. This chain links TRBV11-2 with TRBJ2-7; unclear D gene. In germline, CDR1 is SGHAT, CDR2 FQNNGV. CDR3 length: 14 amino acids. Between the trimmed V and J ends, which lost 3 bases and 0 bases, there was a span of 9 bases. CDR3 sequence: CASSLVRSSYEQYF. The CDR3 DNA sequence: TGTGCCAGCAGCTTGGTACGGAGCTCCTACGAGCAGTACTTC.

Comments on this clonotype: A much larger clone lies a single base off, so this may be a read error. V usage is TRBV27 and J usage is TRBJ1-1; 8 bases agree with TRBD1. Unmatched junction bases numbered 7, after V lost 9 bases and J lost 1 base. CDR1 is MNHEY, CDR2 SMNVEV, per germline (reference sequence). There are 14 residues in the CDR3. The CDR3 here is CASLTGAENTEAFF. In nucleotides, the CDR3 is TGTGCCAGTCTGACAGGGGCCGAGAACACTGAAGCTTTCTTT.

The sample holds many counts of this clonotype. The V gene is TRBV7-6, the J gene TRBJ2-2, with D unclear. Trimming left V 1 base short and J 7 bases short, with 4 bases between. The CDR3 totals 12 residues. Germline lookup yields CDR1 SGHVS and CDR2 FNYEAQ. The CDR3: CASSLGDGELFF. DNA of the CDR3: TGTGCCAGCAGCTTAGGGGACGGGGAGCTGTTTTTT.

This clonotype was found many times. The V call is TRBV7-9, the J call TRBJ2-5; D unclear. The V end was cut by 5 bases, the J end by 5 bases, with 18 bases between. Germline V gene sequence: CDR1 SEHNR, CDR2 FQNEAQ (reference sequence). The CDR3 runs 15 residues. CDR3 protein: CASSNALVGRETQYF. The CDR3 nucleotides read TGTGCCAGCAGCAACGCATTAGTGGGTCGGGAGACCCAGTACTTC.

This clonotype has a count of ten or more. The rearrangement links TRBV12-3 or TRBV12-4 to TRBJ1-1; D is unclear. CDR3 size: 13 residues. V dropped 5 bases and J dropped 4 bases, with 11 bases sitting between them. Written as DNA, the CDR3 is TGTGCCAGCAGTCCGGTAGGAGCCACTGAAGCTTTCTTT. The encoded protein is CASSPVGATEAFF.

This clonotype was counted at least ten times. The V and J genes are TRBV3-1 and TRBJ2-7; 12 nucleotides agree with TRBD1. Per germline, CDR1 LGHDT and CDR2 YNNKEL (reference sequence). This CDR3 contains 14 residues. V trimming: 4 bases; J trimming: 6 bases; junction bases outside the gene matches: 4. CDR3 in DNA: TGTGCCAGCAGCCCCGGGACAGGGGGCTTCGAGCAGTACTTC. Encoded protein: CASSPGTGGFEQYF.

This clonotype was counted many times. The chain employs TRBV5-5 and TRBJ2-7; D possibly corresponds to TRBD1 (5 bases). The V and J ends lost 1 base and 3 bases respectively, with 11 bases between them. The CDR3 runs to 14 residues. CDR1 is SGHKS, CDR2 YYEKEE, per germline (reference sequence). The CDR3 here is CASSLFQGHYEQYF. In nucleotides, the CDR3 is TGTGCCAGCAGCTTGTTCCAGGGCCACTACGAGCAGTACTTC.

This clonotype was recorded a few times. A much larger clone sits a single nucleotide away, making a read error possible. The rearrangement links TRBV12-3 or TRBV12-4 to TRBJ2-2; D is perhaps TRBD2 (5 bases). This CDR3 contains 14 residues. The V end lost 6 bases, the J end lost 1 base, and 9 bases lay between the germline ends. CDR3 DNA sequence: TGTGCCAGCAGAGGACGGGGGAACACCGGGGAGCTGTTTTTT. Its translation: CASRGRGNTGELFF.

This clonotype was detected ten times or more. This sequence joins TRBV4-1 and TRBJ1-1, with TRBD1 matching 10 bases. Trimming took 3 bases from V and 4 from J; bases not matched to a gene: 5. The CDR3 loop spans 15 amino acids. Germline V gene sequence: CDR1 MGHRA, CDR2 YSYEKL. The CDR3 nucleotides read TGCGCCAGCAGCCACCCGACAGGGGGCGGCACTGAAGCTTTCTTT. Amino acids: CASSHPTGGGTEAFF.

This clonotype was counted many times. The chain has TRBV4-3 and TRBJ1-5, with 8 bases identical to TRBD1. V shed 0 bases and J 5 bases; nucleotides not matched to a gene: 3. The CDR3 length is 15 residues. CDR1 LGHNA and CDR2 YSLEER come from the germline V gene. Written as DNA, the CDR3 is TGCGCCAGCAGCCAAGACCGACAGGGGTATCAGCCCCAGCATTTT. Its protein product is CASSQDRQGYQPQHF.

Points on this clonotype: This could be a read error, since a much larger clone is one nucleotide away. V gene TRBV14 combines with J gene TRBJ2-7; TRBD1 matches at 7 bases. CDR3 length: 15 residues. The germline CDR1 and CDR2 sequences are SGHDN and FVKESK. In DNA, the CDR3 is TGTGCCAGCAGCCAATTCCCGGACAGGAACTACAAGCAGTACTTC. Encoded protein: CASSQFPDRNYKQYF.

This clonotype was observed at least ten times. The chain uses TRBV27 and TRBJ2-5; D might be TRBD1 or TRBD2, each matching 5 bases. This CDR3 comprises 14 residues. Germline CDR1 reads MNHEY; CDR2 reads SMNVEV (reference sequence). The V and J ends lost 4 bases and 1 base respectively, with 10 bases between them. The DNA for the CDR3 is TGTGCCAGCAGTTCGCCGGGACCCCAAGAGACCCAGTACTTC. Protein sequence: CASSSPGPQETQYF.

This clonotype was seen many times. The rearrangement joins TRBV5-8 to TRBJ2-5; tentative D call: TRBD1 (5 bases). CDR3 size: 14 residues. The V end was cut by 1 base, the J end by 3 bases, with 10 bases between. Germline V gene sequence: CDR1 SGHTS, CDR2 YDEGEE. The CDR3 reads CASSLTGQEETQYF. In DNA form, the CDR3 reads TGTGCCAGCAGCTTGACAGGACAAGAAGAGACCCAGTACTTC.

This clonotype showed up many times. In DNA form, the CDR3 reads TGTGCCAGCAGCTTGGAGTTAGCTCCCGAGCAGTACTTC. Its protein product is CASSLELAPEQYF. J is TRBJ2-7 and V is TRBV5-4; D is undetermined. The V end was cut by 0 bases, the J end by 6 bases, with 10 bases between. CDR3 length equals 13 residues. The V gene's germline CDR1 is SGHNT and CDR2 YYREEE (reference sequence).

The CDR3 nucleotides are TGTGCCAGCAGTTATTCTGTCCTGGCCCCTTCCTACGAGCAGTACTTC. It encodes CASSYSVLAPSYEQYF. The chain has TRBV6-5 and TRBJ2-7, with D uncertain. The V end was cut by 3 bases, the J end by 1 base, with 16 bases between. Per the germline V gene, CDR1 is MNHEY and CDR2 is SVGAGI. CDR3 length equals 16 residues.

This clonotype occurred many times. The CDR3 region is CASSPTGGLGLNTEAFF. The CDR3 bases are TGTGCCAGCAGCCCTACAGGCGGATTGGGATTGAACACTGAAGCTTTCTTT. The V gene is TRBV5-4, the J gene TRBJ1-1; possibly TRBD1 for D (5 bases). V was trimmed by 4 bases and J by 0 bases, leaving 19 bases between them. Germline CDR1 is SGHNT and CDR2 is YYREEE (reference sequence). The CDR3 length is 17 residues.

In this sample, this clonotype turned up many times. This rearrangement joins TRBV7-2 to TRBJ2-4, with D possibly matching TRBD1 (6 bases). Between the trimmed V and J ends, which lost 5 bases and 1 base, there was a span of 15 bases. CDR3 size: 16 residues. The germline V gene has CDR1 SGHTA and CDR2 FQGNSA. CDR3 in amino acids: CASSPGWTDAKNIQYF. In nucleotides, the CDR3 is TGTGCCAGCAGCCCCGGCTGGACAGATGCCAAAAACATTCAGTACTTC.

This clonotype was detected only a few times. This clone may be a read error of a much larger clone one base away. This chain connects TRBV20-1 to TRBJ1-1, with a weak D call TRBD1 (5 bases). Germline lookup yields CDR1 DFQATT and CDR2 SNEGSKA (reference sequence). The CDR3 is made up of 12 amino acids. V was clipped by 5 bases and J by 3 bases, with 10 bases between them. CDR3 in amino acids: CSAGDRYTEAFF. The CDR3 region has the DNA TGCAGTGCTGGCGACAGATACACTGAAGCTTTCTTT.

This clonotype is categorized as medium-sized. This chain connects TRBV24-1 to TRBJ2-3, with TRBD2 as a possible D gene (5 bases). Between the trimmed V and J ends, which lost 4 bases and 2 bases, there was a span of 9 bases. Germline V gene sequence: CDR1 KGHDR, CDR2 SFDVKD. The CDR3 runs 14 residues. CDR3 region: CATSDQRYTDTQYF. CDR3 coding DNA: TGTGCCACCAGTGACCAGCGGTACACAGATACGCAGTATTTT.

This clonotype has at least ten counts. The J gene is TRBJ2-2, the V gene TRBV6-2 or TRBV6-3; D not resolved. From germline, CDR1 is MNHEY and CDR2 SVGEGT. V lost 10 bases, J lost 5 bases, and 20 bases lay in between. The CDR3 length is 15 residues. The CDR3 nucleotides read TGTGCCACCCGTCAACTATTTAAGGTGACCGGGGAGCTGTTTTTT. Translated: CATRQLFKVTGELFF.

This clonotype was counted at least ten times. The genes are TRBV12-3 or TRBV12-4 and TRBJ2-3, with 8 nucleotides matching TRBD2. The CDR3 is made up of 16 amino acids. V gave up 2 bases and J gave up 1 base; unmatched junction bases: 5. Here the CDR3 DNA reads TGTGCCAGCAGTTTATCCCCGGGACTAGGCACAGATACGCAGTATTTT. Translated: CASSLSPGLGTDTQYF.

This clonotype was counted many times. V is TRBV2 and J is TRBJ1-1, with unresolved D. Germline-derived CDR1 and CDR2 are SNHLY and FYNNEI. V dropped 3 bases and J dropped 3 bases, with 17 bases sitting between them. CDR3 length equals 16 residues. CDR3 coding DNA: TGTGCCAGCAGTGAGATTGGAAGGGAGTCGGACACTGAAGCTTTCTTT. Translation: CASSEIGRESDTEAFF.

This clonotype appeared many times. The rearrangement uses TRBV9 and TRBJ2-2, with D perhaps TRBD2 (5 bases). CDR3 size: 14 residues. With 3 bases removed from V and 1 base from J, the gap between germline ends came to 7 bases. CDR1 SGDLS and CDR2 YYNGEE come from the germline V gene. This chain's CDR3 is CASSEAENTGELFF. In DNA, the CDR3 is TGTGCCAGCAGCGAAGCGGAGAACACCGGGGAGCTGTTTTTT.

This clonotype ranks as medium-sized (0.01 to 0.1%). V gene TRBV10-3 combines with J gene TRBJ2-1, with unresolved D. The germline V and J ends were trimmed by 5 bases and 8 bases, with 10 bases remaining between them. In germline, CDR1 is ENHRY, CDR2 SYGVKD. The CDR3 is 12 amino acids. Written as DNA, the CDR3 is TGTGCCATCAGTTTTACTGCCGATGAGCAGTTCTTC. Translated: CAISFTADEQFF.

This chain connects TRBV19 to TRBJ2-2; possibly TRBD1 for D (6 bases). This CDR3 is built from 14 residues. V lost 6 bases, J lost 4 bases, and 12 bases lay in between. The V gene's germline CDR1 is LNHDA and CDR2 SQIVND (reference sequence). The CDR3 DNA reads as TGTGCCAGTAGGACCGGGACAAGCACCGGGGAGCTGTTTTTT. Protein product: CASRTGTSTGELFF.

The J gene is TRBJ2-5, the V gene TRBV4-2; D assignment may be TRBD1 or TRBD2 (5 bases each). The CDR3 is made up of 17 amino acids. Trimming took 2 bases from V and 2 from J, leaving 18 bases between them. The germline gives CDR1 LGHNA, CDR2 YNFKEQ. In nucleotides, the CDR3 is TGTGCCAGCAGCCAACGAGGTCGGGGACGGGGACAAGAGACCCAGTACTTC. Encoded protein: CASSQRGRGRGQETQYF.